The following is a T cell receptor beta chain sequence with its context. TCRdb keeps only in-frame clones here, not all; method: immunoSEQ multiplex PCR. Counted here are about 320,000 clones, roughly 87% occurring once; the ten biggest clones make up around 8.9%. The CDR3 loop spans 14 amino acids. V shed 8 bases and J 6 bases; nucleotides not matched to a gene: 9. Germline assignment: CDR1 LNHDA and CDR2 SQIVND (reference sequence). Individuals drawn from around 25 US areas were about 18 to 95 years old. The sample belongs to a study of blood T cell repertoires in COVID-19. Background on the study: From T cells, B-cell-depleted T cells, or PBMCs came the material, which was cDNA or gDNA.

This sequence was found in a woman between 18 and 30 years old who had recovered from COVID-19. Sample: PBMCs or T cells enriched from blood (not recorded which). This chain links TRBV19 with TRBJ1-4; 7 positions agree with TRBD1. The CDR3 DNA is TGTGCCAGTCGCCCGTTAGGGGGCGATGAAAAACTGTTTTTT. This codes for CASRPLGGDEKLFF.